This is a list of T cell receptor beta chains from one sample in a study of early T cells in non-severe SARS-CoV-2 infection. MiXCR, run by TCRdb on the 5' RACE reads, gives a single entry per CDR3 protein. This table has approximately 77,000 distinct CDR3 sequences, less than 15% appearing once. The sequenced sample consisted of whole blood. The source is an adult who was a healthcare worker with PCR-confirmed SARS-CoV-2 infection or an uninfected control (not recorded which). Both conserved end residues are part of each CDR3.

j_call v_call cdr3_aa
TRBJ2-2 TRBV4-1 CASSQGAANTGELFF
TRBJ2-2 TRBV25-1 CASSESWDSYTGELFF
TRBJ1-5 TRBV18 CASSPRSASWGNQPQHF
TRBJ1-1 TRBV5-1 CASSLEGGGITEAFF
TRBJ2-2 TRBV12-3/TRBV12-4 CASSPGQGALELFF
TRBJ2-6 TRBV28 CASRGGPSGANVLTF
TRBJ1-1 TRBV29-1 CSVPRSRGPNTEAFF
TRBJ1-1 TRBV30 CAWSGDRGWGTEAFF
TRBJ2-1 TRBV5-5 CASSLTGTSGWDEQFF
TRBJ2-3 TRBV10-3 CAIMAGGPGDTQYF
TRBJ1-4 TRBV9 CASSVGMGHEKLFF
TRBJ2-7 TRBV6-5 CASSYSGGSEQYF
TRBJ2-1 TRBV5-1 CASSGDNYNEQFF
TRBJ2-1 TRBV7-8 CASSLSGGRPDEQFF
TRBJ2-2 TRBV12-3/TRBV12-4 CASTMYTGELFF
TRBJ2-3 TRBV15 CATSREWPQDTQYF
TRBJ1-1 TRBV5-5 CASSSNGAVMNTEAFF
TRBJ2-1 TRBV19 CASSRGGRAPYNEQFF